These 10 T cell receptor beta chains were all obtained from the same sample, sequenced in a study of OX40 agonist ivuxolimab in advanced cancers. Data came from immunoSEQ multiplex PCR; TCRdb stores just in-frame clones and leaves some out. The sample comprises about 82,000 clones, about 85% of which are singletons, and around 2.5% rests with the top ten. This specimen was CD4+ or CD8+ T cells sorted from blood, taken in a trial of the OX40 agonist ivuxolimab. These receptors were obtained from an adult with an advanced solid tumor such as melanoma, head and neck, liver or kidney cancer.

The V call is TRBV6-5, the J call TRBJ2-4; either TRBD1 or TRBD2 may supply D (5 bases each). Per germline, CDR1 MNHEY and CDR2 SVGAGI. CDR3 size: 14 residues. V lost 0 bases and J lost 8, with 11 bases in between. CDR3: CASSYSRQGDIQYF. The CDR3 DNA reads as TGTGCCAGCAGTTACTCAAGGCAGGGAGACATTCAGTACTTC.

J is TRBJ2-3 and V is TRBV19; D perhaps matches TRBD2 (5 bases). The CDR3 is 13 amino acids. In germline, CDR1 is LNHDA, CDR2 SQIVND (reference sequence). Trimming cost V 3 bases and J 4 bases, with 8 bases left between them. The CDR3 DNA is TGTGCCAGTAGTATCGCGGGTTCAGATACGCAGTATTTT. Amino acids: CASSIAGSDTQYF.

This clone is a singleton in its sample. The chain combines TRBV27 with TRBJ1-2; 8 bases map to TRBD1. Trimming took 2 bases from V and 8 from J; bases not matched to a gene: 10. Germline CDR1 and CDR2: MNHEY and SMNVEV (reference sequence). The CDR3 has 15 residues. The CDR3 region is CASSLTPMGDRGYTF. CDR3 DNA: TGTGCCAGCAGTTTAACCCCAATGGGGGACAGGGGCTACACCTTC.

This clone has only a few counts. The chain joins TRBV14 to TRBJ1-6, with TRBD1 as a possible D gene (5 bases). V was trimmed by 5 bases and J by 9 bases, leaving 14 bases between them. The CDR3 has 14 amino acids. Germline lookup yields CDR1 SGHDN and CDR2 FVKESK. The CDR3 DNA follows: TGTGCCAGCAGCTCAACATTGAGGGGTTCACCCCTCCACTTT. It codes for CASSSTLRGSPLHF.

The chain employs TRBV6-5 and TRBJ1-1; D ambiguous. The CDR3 loop spans 15 amino acids. Between the trimmed V and J ends, which lost 3 bases and 1 base, there was a span of 12 bases. The germline V gene encodes CDR1 MNHEY and CDR2 SVGAGI. The CDR3 protein is CASSYGLERNTEAFF. The CDR3 DNA sequence: TGTGCCAGCAGTTATGGGCTAGAGAGGAACACTGAAGCTTTCTTT.

The gene calls are TRBV5-1 and TRBJ1-1; D gene ambiguous. V lost 0 bases and J lost 2, with 5 bases in between. Germline V gene sequence: CDR1 SGHRS, CDR2 YFSETQ. The CDR3 spans 13 residues. The CDR3 nucleotides read TGCGCCAGCAGCTTGGTAGTAAACACTGAAGCTTTCTTT. Translated: CASSLVVNTEAFF.

This clone came up once. This chain links TRBV5-6 with TRBJ2-4, with TRBD1 as a possible D gene (5 bases). Looked up from germline, CDR1 is SGHDT and CDR2 is YYEEEE. This CDR3 comprises 14 residues. With 1 base removed from V and 5 bases from J, the gap between germline ends came to 10 bases. Here the CDR3 reads CASSLFGRENIQYF. The CDR3 nucleotides are TGTGCCAGCAGCTTGTTCGGCAGGGAAAACATTCAGTACTTC. Looking up the rest from reference TRBV5-6 and TRBJ2-4 gives the full variable domain: DAGVTQSPTHLIKTRGQQVTLRCSPKSGHDTVSWYQQALGQGPQFIFQYYEEEERQRGNFPDRFSGHQFPNYSSELNVNALLLGDSALYLCASSLFGRENIQYFGAGTRLSVL.

This clone was seen a single time. This sequence joins TRBV30 and TRBJ2-5; a weak D match, TRBD2 (6 bases). The CDR3 runs to 13 residues. Per germline, CDR1 GTSNPN and CDR2 SVGIG (reference sequence). CDR3 amino acids: CAGSWAGSETQYF. The CDR3 coding sequence is TGTGCTGGAAGCTGGGCGGGGTCAGAGACCCAGTACTTC.

The rearrangement joins TRBV30 to TRBJ2-3, with TRBD2 as a possible D gene (7 bases). Germline lookup yields CDR1 GTSNPN and CDR2 SVGIG (reference sequence). There are 16 residues in the CDR3. V was trimmed by 0 bases and J by 5 bases, leaving 18 bases between them. CDR3 sequence: CAWSVGAGAQGDTQYF. The CDR3 DNA sequence: TGTGCCTGGAGTGTAGGGGCGGGGGCCCAGGGAGATACGCAGTATTTT. Looking up the rest from reference TRBV30 and TRBJ2-3 gives the full variable domain: SQTIHQWPATLVQPVGSPLSLECTVEGTSNPNLYWYRQAAGRGLQLLFYSVGIGQISSEVPQNLSASRPQDRQFILSSKKLLLSDSGFYLCAWSVGAGAQGDTQYFGPGTRLTVL.

The table lists this clone with a count of one. The chain links TRBV5-1 to TRBJ2-5; possible D gene TRBD2, 6 bases. The CDR3 runs 13 residues. V dropped 7 bases and J dropped 5 bases, with 15 bases sitting between them. Germline loops: CDR1 SGHRS, CDR2 YFSETQ. CDR3 nucleotides: TGCGCCAGCGATAGCGGCTCCCGGGAGACCCAGTACTTC. Translating it yields CASDSGSRETQYF.